This T cell receptor (beta chain) was found in a study of tumour-infiltrating T cells in Burkitt lymphoma (TCRdb year 2020). Notes on the research overall: The Burkitt lymphoma cohort comprised 82 patients and spanned all epidemiological subtypes of the disease. When TCR repertoire data were correlated with clinical outcome, productive clonality turned out to predict both overall and progression-free survival, independent of established prognosticators, age at diagnosis among them.

What the research found in general, with its limitations: Several public clonotypes shared across numerous Burkitt lymphoma patients were found, suggesting shared tumour neoantigen selection absent from diffuse large B-cell lymphoma.

Reading the germline V gene gives CDR1 KGHSH and CDR2 LQKENI. The CDR3 has 13 amino acids, counting the end cysteine and phenylalanine. Only CDR3 DNA remains: 39 bases, in frame from the first base. Between the V and J ends, shortened by 1 base and 4 bases respectively, the junction contains 4 bases. Libraries were constructed by the immunoSEQ multiplex PCR assay. TCRdb holds this immuneACCESS table with in-frame rearrangements only. Some clones are missing; in checked studies, unresolved V genes explain under half, and the rest has no known cause. The sample table lists more than 45,000 clones, less than 35% of them with a count of one. Of the sample, 2.9% falls within the top ten clones. For this clone: The antigen this receptor binds is unknown. Qualities for individual bases were not recorded, and no much larger clone is one base off.

Material: tumor tissue. The sequence links TRBV18 to TRBJ2-2, with an unclear D gene assignment. This TCR came from a human donor with Burkitt lymphoma. DNA sequence: TGTGCCAGCTCACCACAGGGCACCGGGGAGCTGTTTTTT. It specifies CASSPQGTGELFF.